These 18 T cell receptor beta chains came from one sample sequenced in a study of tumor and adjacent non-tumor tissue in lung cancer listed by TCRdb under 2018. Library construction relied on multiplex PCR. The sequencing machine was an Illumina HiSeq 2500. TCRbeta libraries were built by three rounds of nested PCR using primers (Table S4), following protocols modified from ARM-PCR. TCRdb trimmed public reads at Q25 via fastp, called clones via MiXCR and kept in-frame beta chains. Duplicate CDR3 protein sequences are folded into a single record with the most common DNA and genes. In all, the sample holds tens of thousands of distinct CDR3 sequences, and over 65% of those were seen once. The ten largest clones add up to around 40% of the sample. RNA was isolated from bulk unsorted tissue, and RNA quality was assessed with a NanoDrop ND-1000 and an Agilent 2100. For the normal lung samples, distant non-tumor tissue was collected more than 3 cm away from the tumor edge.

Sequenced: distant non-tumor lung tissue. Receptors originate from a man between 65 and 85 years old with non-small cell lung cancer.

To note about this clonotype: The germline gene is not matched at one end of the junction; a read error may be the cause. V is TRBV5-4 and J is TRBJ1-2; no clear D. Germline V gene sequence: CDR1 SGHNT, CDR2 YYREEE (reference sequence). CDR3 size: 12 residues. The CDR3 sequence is CASNLYTYDYTF. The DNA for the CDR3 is TGTGCCAGCAACTTGTATACCTATGATTACACCTTC.

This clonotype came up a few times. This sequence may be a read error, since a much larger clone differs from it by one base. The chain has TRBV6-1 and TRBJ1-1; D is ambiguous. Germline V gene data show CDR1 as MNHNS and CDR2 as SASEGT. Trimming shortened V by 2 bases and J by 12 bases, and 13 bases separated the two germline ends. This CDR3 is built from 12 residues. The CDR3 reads CASSESGEVTFF. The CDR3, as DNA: TGTGCCAGCAGTGAATCCGGGGAGGTCACTTTCTTT.

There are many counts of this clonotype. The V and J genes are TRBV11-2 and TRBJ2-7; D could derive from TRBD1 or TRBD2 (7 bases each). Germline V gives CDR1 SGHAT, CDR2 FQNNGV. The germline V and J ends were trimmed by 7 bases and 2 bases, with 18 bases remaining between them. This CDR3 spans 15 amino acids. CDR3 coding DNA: TGTGCCAGCAACCCAGGGAGGGGGCCGACCTACGAGCAGTACTTC. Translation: CASNPGRGPTYEQYF.

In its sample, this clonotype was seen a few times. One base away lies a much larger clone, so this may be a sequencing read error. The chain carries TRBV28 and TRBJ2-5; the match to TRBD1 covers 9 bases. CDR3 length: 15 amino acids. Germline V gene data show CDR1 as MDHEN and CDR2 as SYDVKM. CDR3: CAGSFGTGNSETQYF. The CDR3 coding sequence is TGTGCCGGCAGCTTTGGGACAGGGAATTCGGAGACCCAGTACTTC.

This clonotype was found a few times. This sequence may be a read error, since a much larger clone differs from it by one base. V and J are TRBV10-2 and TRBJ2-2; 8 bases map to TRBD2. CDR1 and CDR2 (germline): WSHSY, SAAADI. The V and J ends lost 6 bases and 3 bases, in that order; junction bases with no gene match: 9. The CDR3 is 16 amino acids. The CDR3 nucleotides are TGCGCCAGCAGACCAGACGGGGGGGGTGACACCGGGGAGCTGTTTTTT. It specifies CASRPDGGGDTGELFF.

Written as DNA, the CDR3 is TGTGCCAGCCGACCTTTTATGGAACAAAGAAGAGGAGCTTTCTTT. Translating gives CASRPFMEQRRGAFF. This chain uses TRBV6-2 or TRBV6-3 with TRBJ1-1; the D is unclear. V shed 8 bases and J shed 10 bases, with 26 bases lying between them. This CDR3 is 15 amino acids long. The germline gives CDR1 MNHEY, CDR2 SVGEGT.

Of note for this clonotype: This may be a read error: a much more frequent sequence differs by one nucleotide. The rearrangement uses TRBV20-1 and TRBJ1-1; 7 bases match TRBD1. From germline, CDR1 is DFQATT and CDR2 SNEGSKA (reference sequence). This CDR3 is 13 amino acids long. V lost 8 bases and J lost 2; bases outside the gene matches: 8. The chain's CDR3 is CSPAGGGNTEAFF. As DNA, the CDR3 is TGCAGTCCCGCAGGGGGAGGAAACACTGAAGCTTTCTTT.

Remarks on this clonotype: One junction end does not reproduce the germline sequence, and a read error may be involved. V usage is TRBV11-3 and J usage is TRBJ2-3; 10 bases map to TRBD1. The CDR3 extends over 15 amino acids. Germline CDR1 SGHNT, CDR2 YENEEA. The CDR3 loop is CASSPRQGATNTQYF. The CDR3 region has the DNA TGTGCCAGCAGCCCTAGACAGGGGGCCACAAATACACAGTATTTC. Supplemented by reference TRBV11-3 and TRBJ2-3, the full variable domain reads EAGVVQSPRYKIIEKKQPVAFWCNPISGHNTLYWYLQNLGQGPELLIRYENEEAVDDSQLPKDRFSAERLKGVDSTLKIQPAELGDSAVYLCASSPRQGATNTQYFGPGTRLTVL.

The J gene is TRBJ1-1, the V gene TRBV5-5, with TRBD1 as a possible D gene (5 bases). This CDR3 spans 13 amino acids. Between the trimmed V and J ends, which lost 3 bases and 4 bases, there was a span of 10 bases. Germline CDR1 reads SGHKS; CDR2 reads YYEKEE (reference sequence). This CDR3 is CASSSDIITEAFF. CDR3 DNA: TGTGCCAGCAGCTCGGACATTATCACTGAAGCTTTCTTT.

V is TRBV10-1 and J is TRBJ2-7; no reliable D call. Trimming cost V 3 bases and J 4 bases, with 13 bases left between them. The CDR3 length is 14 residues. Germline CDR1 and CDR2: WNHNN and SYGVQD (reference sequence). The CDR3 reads CASSEPMSPYEQYF. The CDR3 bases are TGCGCCAGCAGTGAACCCATGTCCCCATACGAGCAGTACTTC.

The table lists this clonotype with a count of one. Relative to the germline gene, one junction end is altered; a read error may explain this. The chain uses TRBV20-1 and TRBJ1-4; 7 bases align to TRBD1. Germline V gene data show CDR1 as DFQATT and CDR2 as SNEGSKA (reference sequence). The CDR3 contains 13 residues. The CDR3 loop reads CSATQSSGQKLIF. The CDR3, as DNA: TGCAGTGCTACACAATCTTCGGGACAGAAACTGATTTTT.

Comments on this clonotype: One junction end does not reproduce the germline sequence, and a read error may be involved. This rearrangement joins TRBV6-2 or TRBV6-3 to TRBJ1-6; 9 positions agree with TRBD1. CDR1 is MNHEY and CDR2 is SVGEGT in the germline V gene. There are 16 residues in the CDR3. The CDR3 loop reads CASRTGTGRSNSPLNF. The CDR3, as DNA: TGTGCCAGCAGAACCGGGACAGGGAGATCTAACTCACCCCTAAACTTT.

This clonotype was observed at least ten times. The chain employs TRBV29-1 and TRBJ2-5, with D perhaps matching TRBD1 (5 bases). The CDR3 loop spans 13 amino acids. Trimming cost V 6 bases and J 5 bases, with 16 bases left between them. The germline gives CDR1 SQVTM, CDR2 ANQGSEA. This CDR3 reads CSVAHRLHETQYF. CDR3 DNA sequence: TGCAGCGTGGCCCACAGGTTACATGAGACCCAGTACTTC.

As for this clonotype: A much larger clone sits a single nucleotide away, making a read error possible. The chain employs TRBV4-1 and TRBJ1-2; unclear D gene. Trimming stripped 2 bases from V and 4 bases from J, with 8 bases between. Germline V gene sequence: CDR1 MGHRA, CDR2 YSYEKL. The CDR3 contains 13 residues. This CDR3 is CASSQSYIYGYTF. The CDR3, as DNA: TGCGCCAGCAGCCAATCATATATCTATGGCTACACCTTC.

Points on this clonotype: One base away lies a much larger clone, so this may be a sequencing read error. CDR3: CVSSYRVLKLNEQFF. CDR3 in DNA: TGTGTCAGCAGTTACAGGGTGCTCAAGCTCAATGAGCAGTTCTTC. The gene calls are TRBV13 and TRBJ2-1; tentative D call: TRBD1 (6 bases). Germline lookup yields CDR1 PRHDT and CDR2 FYEKMQ (reference sequence). The CDR3 has 15 residues.

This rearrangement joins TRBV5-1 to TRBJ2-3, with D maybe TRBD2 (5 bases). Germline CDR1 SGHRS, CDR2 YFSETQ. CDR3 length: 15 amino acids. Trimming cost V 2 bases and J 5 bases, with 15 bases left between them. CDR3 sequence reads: CASSFSGHRGDTQYF. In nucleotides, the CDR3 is TGCGCCAGCAGCTTCTCTGGGCACCGGGGAGATACGCAGTATTTT.

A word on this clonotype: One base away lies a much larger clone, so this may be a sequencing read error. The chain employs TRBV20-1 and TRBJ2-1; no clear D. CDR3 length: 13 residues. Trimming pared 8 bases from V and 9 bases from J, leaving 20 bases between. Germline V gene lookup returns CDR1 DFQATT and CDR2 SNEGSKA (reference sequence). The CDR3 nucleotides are TGCAGTCATAACCATCCAGTCATCGGTGAGCAGTTCTTC. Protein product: CSHNHPVIGEQFF.

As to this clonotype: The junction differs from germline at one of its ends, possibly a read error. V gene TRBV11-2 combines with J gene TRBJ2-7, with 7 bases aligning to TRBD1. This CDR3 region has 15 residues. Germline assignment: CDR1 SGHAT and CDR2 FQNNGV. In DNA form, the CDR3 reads TGTGCCAGTAGCTTAGATCGAGGGGGCCGGTACGAGCAGTTTTTC. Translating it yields CASSLDRGGRYEQFF.